This is a list of T cell receptor beta chains from one sample in a study of T-cell reconstitution after alpha-beta-depleted transplantation in children. Each CDR3 protein is one row after TCRdb ran MiXCR on the PCR reads. The sample holds around 100,000 distinct CDR3 sequences, under 9% seen once. This sample comprised PBMCs, obtained before TCRalphabeta/CD19-depleted stem cell transplant. These receptors all come from a boy between 2 and 10 years old with acute lymphoblastic leukemia, due to receive a stem cell transplant. Each CDR3 is given with its conserved first and last residue. Each record gives: CDR3 DNA, CDR3 protein, clone size, V gene, J gene, D gene. A D gene is named only where the DNA matches it firmly. The size field is filled for only some rows; it gives once, few, many or a size class.

TGTGCCAGCAGTTACTCGTGGGGGCGGGACAGTGACTACGAGCAGTACTTC	CASSYSWGRDSDYEQYF	once	TRBV6-5	TRBJ2-7	NA
TGTGCCAGCAGCTCCCTGGGGACGGCCAATGAAAAACTGTTTTTT	CASSSLGTANEKLFF	few	TRBV5-6	TRBJ1-4	NA
TGTGCCAGCAGCGTAGCCCTAGCGGGGGCCCAAGAGACCCACTACTTC	CASSVALAGAQETHYF	NA	TRBV9	TRBJ2-5	TRBD2
TGTGCCAGTGCAGAGGAGCCCGCCCCCTATGGCTACACCTTC	CASAEEPAPYGYTF	NA	TRBV6-1	TRBJ1-2	NA
TGTGCCAGCAGTTACTCCGAGGTCGGGGGCGATACGCAGTATTTT	CASSYSEVGGDTQYF	many	TRBV6-2/TRBV6-3	TRBJ2-3	NA
TGTGCCAGCAGCTTCCCGGGGAGCCGGGAGACCCAGTACTTC	CASSFPGSRETQYF	many	TRBV5-4	TRBJ2-5	NA
TGTGCCACCAGTGATCCCCGCGAGGGAGGGGATGAGCAGTTCTTC	CATSDPREGGDEQFF	few	TRBV24-1	TRBJ2-1	TRBD2
TGTGCCAGCAGTTTAACACAGCGGGGGGGATTCGGTAGCACAGATACGCAGTATTTT	CASSLTQRGGFGSTDTQYF	NA	TRBV27	TRBJ2-3	TRBD2
TGTGCCAGCAGCGTTCAGTTCGCCACAGATACGCAGTATTTT	CASSVQFATDTQYF	NA	TRBV9	TRBJ2-3	NA
TGTGCCAGCAGCTTAATGGGCCAGCGGGGCGACAATGAGCAGTTCTTC	CASSLMGQRGDNEQFF	NA	TRBV7-3	TRBJ2-1	TRBD2
TGTGCCAGCAGCTTATCCGTAGAGTATGAAAAACTGTTTTTT	CASSLSVEYEKLFF	few	TRBV7-9	TRBJ1-4	NA
TGTGCCAGCCGGAGGGGGGGCTACACAGATACGCAGTATTTT	CASRRGGYTDTQYF	many	TRBV6-1	TRBJ2-3	NA
TGTGCCACCAGCGGCGGGCCCTATGGCTACACCTTC	CATSGGPYGYTF	NA	TRBV24-1	TRBJ1-2	NA
TGTGCCAGCAGTTATATACGTTCACCCCTCCACTTT	CASSYIRSPLHF	few	TRBV6-6	TRBJ1-6	NA
TGTGCCAGCTCACCACCCGCTCGCACAGATACGCAGTATTTT	CASSPPARTDTQYF	many	TRBV18	TRBJ2-3	NA
TGCAGTGCTGGGGGACGGGGCTCCTACGAGCAGTACTTC	CSAGGRGSYEQYF	many	TRBV20-1	TRBJ2-7	NA
TGTGCCAGCAGTGAACCCCCGTTAGGCGAGACCCAGTACTTC	CASSEPPLGETQYF	few	TRBV2	TRBJ2-5	NA
TGTGCCAGCAGCCAGAACAGAGGCACTGAAGCTTTCTTT	CASSQNRGTEAFF	NA	TRBV3-1	TRBJ1-1	NA
TGTGCCAGCAGTTTAAGCTTAGGGGGTTCTAACTATGGCTACACCTTC	CASSLSLGGSNYGYTF	NA	TRBV12-3/TRBV12-4	TRBJ1-2	NA
TGCGCCAGCAGCCCTGGGTGGGGACAGGGGTCTTACGAGCAGTACTTC	CASSPGWGQGSYEQYF	NA	TRBV4-3	TRBJ2-7	TRBD1
TGTGCCAGTACATCCGGGACAGCGAACACCGGGGAGCTGTTTTTT	CASTSGTANTGELFF	few	TRBV19	TRBJ2-2	TRBD1
TGTGCCACCAGCAGAGTAGTAGGGGCAAACCAGCCCCAGCATTTT	CATSRVVGANQPQHF	few	TRBV15	TRBJ1-5	NA
TGCGCCAGCAGCTACGTACCAGACGGGCACTCTGGAAACACCATATATTTT	CASSYVPDGHSGNTIYF	NA	TRBV4-1	TRBJ1-3	NA
TGCGCCAGCAGCGCGGACAGGGGTAGGCAAGAGACCCAGTACTTC	CASSADRGRQETQYF	NA	TRBV5-1	TRBJ2-5	TRBD1
TGCAGTGCTAGAGTAGGGCACCCAGAGTTCTTC	CSARVGHPEFF	few	TRBV20-1	TRBJ2-1	NA
TGCGCCAGCAGCTTGCCCAGCGTTCGGTGGCGCAATCAGCCCCAGCATTTT	CASSLPSVRWRNQPQHF	few	TRBV5-1	TRBJ1-5	NA
TGCGCCAGCTACGGAGGGCTCCAAGAGACCCAGTACTTC	CASYGGLQETQYF	many	TRBV5-1	TRBJ2-5	NA
TGTGCCAGCAGTGAGAAATCAGAGAACACCGGGGAGCTGTTTTTT	CASSEKSENTGELFF	NA	TRBV6-1	TRBJ2-2	NA
TGTGCCATCAGTGAGTCCAGGGAAGCGTCCTACAATGAGCAGTTCTTC	CAISESREASYNEQFF	many	TRBV10-3	TRBJ2-1	NA
TGTGCCAGCAGCTTAGCTACGGGACATAATGGGAACATTCAGTACTTC	CASSLATGHNGNIQYF	many	TRBV7-9	TRBJ2-4	NA
TGTGCCAGTAGTATAGCTTTACGACAGGGGGCGACGAACACCGGGGAGCTGTTTTTT	CASSIALRQGATNTGELFF	few	TRBV19	TRBJ2-2	TRBD1
TGTGCCAGCAGTGCACTAGCATTTGAGCAGTTCTTC	CASSALAFEQFF	many	TRBV2	TRBJ2-1	NA
TGTGCCAGCAGCCAAGGCGGGACAGGGGTGGAAAACATTCAGTACTTC	CASSQGGTGVENIQYF	NA	TRBV3-1	TRBJ2-4	TRBD1
TGTGCCAGCAGCCCTACTACCCTCGGGACGGCCTATGGCTACACCTTC	CASSPTTLGTAYGYTF	many	TRBV7-9	TRBJ1-2	NA
TGCGCCAGCAGCCAAGGGCAGGGGGCGCCAACCTACGAGCAGTACTTC	CASSQGQGAPTYEQYF	many	TRBV4-1	TRBJ2-7	TRBD1
TGTGCCACCAGTGATACAGGGGGCGCGGTCACTGAAGCTTTCTTT	CATSDTGGAVTEAFF	NA	TRBV24-1	TRBJ1-1	TRBD1
TGTGCCAGCAGCTTAGGGTCTAGCGGGCCCTTTTATGAGACCCAGTACTTC	CASSLGSSGPFYETQYF	many	TRBV7-2	TRBJ2-5	TRBD2
TGTGCCAGCTCTGGGACATCGATGGGAAACACCATATATTTT	CASSGTSMGNTIYF	NA	TRBV12-3/TRBV12-4	TRBJ1-3	NA
TGTGCCATCGCGCGGGAAAACTCCTACGAGCAGTACTTC	CAIARENSYEQYF	many	TRBV10-3	TRBJ2-7	NA
TGTGCCAGCAGTTTGGTCACAGGAGGAGAGACCCAGTACTTC	CASSLVTGGETQYF	many	TRBV12-3/TRBV12-4	TRBJ2-5	NA
TGTGCCAGTAGTATGGACAGGGGGCGATACAATGAGCAGTTCTTC	CASSMDRGRYNEQFF	NA	TRBV19	TRBJ2-1	TRBD1
TGTGCCAGCAAACCCCCCGGGGGACGGGTAACAGATACGCAGTATTTT	CASKPPGGRVTDTQYF	NA	TRBV12-3/TRBV12-4	TRBJ2-3	NA